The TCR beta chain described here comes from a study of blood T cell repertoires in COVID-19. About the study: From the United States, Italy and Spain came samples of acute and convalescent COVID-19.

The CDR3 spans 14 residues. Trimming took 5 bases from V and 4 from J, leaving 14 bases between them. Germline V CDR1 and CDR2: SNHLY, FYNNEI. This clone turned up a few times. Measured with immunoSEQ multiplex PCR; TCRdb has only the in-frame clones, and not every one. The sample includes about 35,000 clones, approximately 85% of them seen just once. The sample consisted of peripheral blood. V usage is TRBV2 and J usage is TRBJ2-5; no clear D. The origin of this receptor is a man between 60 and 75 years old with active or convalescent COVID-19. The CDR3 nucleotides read TGTGCCAGCAGTCCCCCGAGGCAGCTAGAGACCCAGTACTTC. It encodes CASSPPRQLETQYF.